A single sample gave rise to the 4 T cell receptor beta chains below, sequenced in a study of blood T cell repertoires in COVID-19. Assay used: immunoSEQ multiplex PCR; TCRdb lists only in-frame clones, some missing. The data contain about 260,000 clones, about nine tenths of them singletons. The sample comprised PBMCs or T cells enriched from blood (not recorded which). These TCRs come from a woman in her 30s with acute COVID-19.

The chain is built from TRBV18 and TRBJ2-7, with TRBD2 matching over 11 bases. V lost 6 bases, J lost 1 base, and 8 bases stayed unmatched. In germline, CDR1 is KGHSH, CDR2 LQKENI. This CDR3 comprises 16 residues. The CDR3 here is CASSSAGTSGSYEQYF. CDR3 sequence (DNA): TGTGCCAGCTCGTCCGCCGGGACTAGCGGATCCTACGAGCAGTACTTC.

Only one count was recorded for this clone. V and J are TRBV27 and TRBJ2-1, with TRBD2 identical over 15 bases. CDR3 length equals 14 residues. Germline CDR1 and CDR2: MNHEY and SMNVEV (reference sequence). J gave up 5 bases and V 8 bases, and 1 base lay outside the gene matches. In DNA form, the CDR3 reads TGTGCCAGCCGGACTAGCGGGAGGGACAATGAGCAGTTCTTC. It specifies CASRTSGRDNEQFF.

This clone was seen only once. The rearrangement links TRBV3-1 (or the pseudogene TRBV3-2) to TRBJ1-2, with 10 bases lining up with TRBD1. The germline gives CDR1 LGHDT, CDR2 YNNKEL (reference sequence). V was pared by 5 bases and J by 6 bases, with 9 bases of the junction left unmatched. The length of the CDR3 is 15 residues. In DNA, the CDR3 is TGTGCCAGCAGCGACAGGGGGCAAAATTTGAATGGCTACACCTTC. Its translation is CASSDRGQNLNGYTF.

The chain has TRBV3-1 (or the pseudogene TRBV3-2) and TRBJ2-1; no definite D call. Trimming removed 4 bases at V and 0 bases at J, with 13 bases between. The germline V gene encodes CDR1 LGHDT and CDR2 YNNKEL (reference sequence). The CDR3 extends over 16 amino acids. CDR3 coding DNA: TGTGCCAGCAGCCCCCGTGGCGGAAGCTCCTACAATGAGCAGTTCTTC. This sequence encodes CASSPRGGSSYNEQFF.